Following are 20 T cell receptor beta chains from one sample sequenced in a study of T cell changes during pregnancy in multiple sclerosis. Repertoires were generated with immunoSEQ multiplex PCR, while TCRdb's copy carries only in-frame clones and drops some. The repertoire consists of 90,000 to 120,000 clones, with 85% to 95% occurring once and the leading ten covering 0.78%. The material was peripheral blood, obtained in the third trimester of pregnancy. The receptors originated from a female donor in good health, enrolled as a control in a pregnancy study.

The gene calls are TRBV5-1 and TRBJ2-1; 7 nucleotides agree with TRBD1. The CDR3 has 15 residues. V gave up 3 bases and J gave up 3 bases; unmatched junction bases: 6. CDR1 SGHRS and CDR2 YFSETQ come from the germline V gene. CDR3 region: CASSSTGPNYNEQFF. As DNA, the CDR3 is TGCGCCAGCAGCTCGACAGGGCCTAACTACAATGAGCAGTTCTTC.

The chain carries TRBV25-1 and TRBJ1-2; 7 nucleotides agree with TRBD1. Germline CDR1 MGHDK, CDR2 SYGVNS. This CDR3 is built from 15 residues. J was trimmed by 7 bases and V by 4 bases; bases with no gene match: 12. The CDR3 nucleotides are TGTGCCAGCAGTGGGGACAGCCGGGGGATGAGTGGCTACACCTTC. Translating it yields CASSGDSRGMSGYTF.

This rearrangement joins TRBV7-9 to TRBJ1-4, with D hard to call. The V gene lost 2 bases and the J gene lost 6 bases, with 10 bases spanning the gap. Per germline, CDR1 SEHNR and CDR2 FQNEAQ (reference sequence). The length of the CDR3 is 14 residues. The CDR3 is CASSLRGRDEKLFF. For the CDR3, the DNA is TGTGCCAGCAGCTTAAGAGGGCGCGATGAAAAACTGTTTTTT.

CDR3 DNA sequence: TGTGCCAGCAGTTCGGGACAGGGGATAGGCTATGGCTACACCTTC. This codes for CASSSGQGIGYGYTF. The chain is built from TRBV27 and TRBJ1-2, with TRBD1 matching 10 bases. V lost 4 bases and J lost 4; bases outside the gene matches: 6. CDR3 length equals 15 residues. The V gene's germline CDR1 is MNHEY and CDR2 SMNVEV (reference sequence).

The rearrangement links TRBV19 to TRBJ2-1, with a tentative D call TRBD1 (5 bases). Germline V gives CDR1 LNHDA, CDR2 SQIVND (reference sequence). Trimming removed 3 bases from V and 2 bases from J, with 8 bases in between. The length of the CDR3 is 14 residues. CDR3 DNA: TGTGCCAGTAGTATGCAGGGAACCTACAATGAGCAGTTCTTC. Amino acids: CASSMQGTYNEQFF.

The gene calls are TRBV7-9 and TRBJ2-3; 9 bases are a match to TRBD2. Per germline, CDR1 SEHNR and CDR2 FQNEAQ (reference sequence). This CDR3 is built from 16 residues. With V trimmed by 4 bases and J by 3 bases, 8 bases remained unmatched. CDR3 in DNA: TGTGCCAGCAGCTATAACAGCGGGGGGTCTACAGATACGCAGTATTTT. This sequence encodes CASSYNSGGSTDTQYF.

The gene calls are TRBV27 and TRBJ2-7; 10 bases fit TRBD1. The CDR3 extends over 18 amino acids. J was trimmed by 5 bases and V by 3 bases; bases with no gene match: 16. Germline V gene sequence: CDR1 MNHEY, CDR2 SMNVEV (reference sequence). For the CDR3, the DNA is TGTGCCAGCAGTTTCATGACGCCTCGGGACAGGGGAACCGACGAGCAGTACTTC. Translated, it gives CASSFMTPRDRGTDEQYF.

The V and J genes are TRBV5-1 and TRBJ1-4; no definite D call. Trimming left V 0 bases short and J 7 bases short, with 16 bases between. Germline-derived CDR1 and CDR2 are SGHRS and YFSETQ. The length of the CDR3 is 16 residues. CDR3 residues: CASSLAQKGVSEKLFF. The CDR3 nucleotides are TGCGCCAGCAGCTTGGCCCAAAAGGGAGTTAGTGAAAAACTGTTTTTT.

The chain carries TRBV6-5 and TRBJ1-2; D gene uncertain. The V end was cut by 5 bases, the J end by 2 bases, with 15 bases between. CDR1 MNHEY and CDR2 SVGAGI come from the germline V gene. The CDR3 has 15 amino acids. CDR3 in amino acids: CASSPFITQNYGYTF. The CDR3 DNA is TGTGCCAGCAGTCCCTTTATTACACAAAACTATGGCTACACCTTC.

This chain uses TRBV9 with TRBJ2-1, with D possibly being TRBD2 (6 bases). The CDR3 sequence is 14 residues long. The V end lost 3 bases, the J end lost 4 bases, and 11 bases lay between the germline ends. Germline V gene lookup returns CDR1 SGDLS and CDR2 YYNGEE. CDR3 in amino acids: CASSGGTPYNEQFF. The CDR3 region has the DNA TGTGCCAGCAGCGGCGGGACTCCGTACAATGAGCAGTTCTTC.

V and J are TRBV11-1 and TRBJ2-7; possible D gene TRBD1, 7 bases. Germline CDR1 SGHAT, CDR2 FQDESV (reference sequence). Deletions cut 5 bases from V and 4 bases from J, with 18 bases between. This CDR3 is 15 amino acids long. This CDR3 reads CASSLAGGLMYEQYF. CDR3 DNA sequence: TGTGCCAGCAGCCTCGCAGGGGGGCTAATGTACGAGCAGTACTTC. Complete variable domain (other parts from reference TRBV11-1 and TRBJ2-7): EAEVAQSPRYKITEKSQAVAFWCDPISGHATLYWYRQILGQGPELLVQFQDESVVDDSQLPKDRFSAERLKGVDSTLKIQPAELGDSAMYLCASSLAGGLMYEQYFGPGTRLTVT.

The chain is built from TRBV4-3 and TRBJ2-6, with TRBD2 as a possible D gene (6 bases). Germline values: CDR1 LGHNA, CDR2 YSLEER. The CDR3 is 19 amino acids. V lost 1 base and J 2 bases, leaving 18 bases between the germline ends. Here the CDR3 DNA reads TGCGCCAGCAGCCAAGCCCCATCGGGGAGGTTTACTGGGGCCAACGTCCTGACTTTC. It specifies CASSQAPSGRFTGANVLTF.

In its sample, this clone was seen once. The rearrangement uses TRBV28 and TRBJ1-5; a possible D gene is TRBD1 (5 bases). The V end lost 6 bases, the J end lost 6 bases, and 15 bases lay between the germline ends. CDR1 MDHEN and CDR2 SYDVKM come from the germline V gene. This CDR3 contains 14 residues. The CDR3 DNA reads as TGTGCCAGCAGACGGGGGGGTGGAAGTCAGCCCCAGCATTTT. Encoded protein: CASRRGGGSQPQHF.

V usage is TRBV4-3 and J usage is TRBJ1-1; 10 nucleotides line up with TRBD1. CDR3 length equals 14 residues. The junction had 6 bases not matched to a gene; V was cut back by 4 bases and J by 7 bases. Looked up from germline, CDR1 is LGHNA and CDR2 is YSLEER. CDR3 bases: TGCGCCAGCAGCCGGGACAGGGGTTTTGGTGAAGCTTTCTTT. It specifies CASSRDRGFGEAFF.

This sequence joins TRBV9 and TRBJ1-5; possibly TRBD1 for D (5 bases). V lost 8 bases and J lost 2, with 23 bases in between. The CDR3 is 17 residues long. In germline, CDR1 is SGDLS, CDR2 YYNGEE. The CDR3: CASRAGPRGRGNQPQHF. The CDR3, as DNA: TGTGCCAGTAGAGCCGGGCCAAGGGGTAGGGGCAATCAGCCCCAGCATTTT. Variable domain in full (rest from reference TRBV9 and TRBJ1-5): DSGVTQTPKHLITATGQRVTLRCSPRSGDLSVYWYQQSLDQGLQFLIQYYNGEERAKGNILERFSAQQFPDLHSELNLSSLELGDSALYFCASRAGPRGRGNQPQHFGDGTRLSIL.

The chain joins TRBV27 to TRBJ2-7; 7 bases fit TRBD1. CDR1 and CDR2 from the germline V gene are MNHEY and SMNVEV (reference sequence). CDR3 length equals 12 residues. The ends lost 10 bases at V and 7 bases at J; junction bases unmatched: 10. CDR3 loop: CATYSGRGEQYF. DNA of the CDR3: TGTGCCACCTACTCCGGCAGGGGGGAGCAGTACTTC.

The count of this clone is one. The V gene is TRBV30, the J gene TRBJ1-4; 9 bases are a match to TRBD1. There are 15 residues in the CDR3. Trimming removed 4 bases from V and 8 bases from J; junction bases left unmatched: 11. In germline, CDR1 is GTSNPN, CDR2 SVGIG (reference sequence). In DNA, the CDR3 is TGTGCCTGGACCAATAACAGGGGGCGCGTAGAAAAACTGTTTTTT. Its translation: CAWTNNRGRVEKLFF.

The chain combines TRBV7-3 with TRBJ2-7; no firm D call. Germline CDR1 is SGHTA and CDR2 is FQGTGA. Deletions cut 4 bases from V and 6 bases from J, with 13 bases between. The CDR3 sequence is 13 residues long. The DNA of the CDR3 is TGTGCCAGCAGCTATGAGAGCAGGTCCGAGCAGTACTTC. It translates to CASSYESRSEQYF.

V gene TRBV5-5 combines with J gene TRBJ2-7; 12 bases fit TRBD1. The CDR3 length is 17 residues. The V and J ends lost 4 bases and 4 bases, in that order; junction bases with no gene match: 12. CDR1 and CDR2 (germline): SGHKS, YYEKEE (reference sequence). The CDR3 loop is CASSDADGGQGAYEQYF. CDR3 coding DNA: TGTGCCAGCAGCGACGCCGATGGGGGACAGGGGGCTTACGAGCAGTACTTC. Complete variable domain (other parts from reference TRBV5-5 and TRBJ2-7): DAGVTQSPTHLIKTRGQQVTLRCSPISGHKSVSWYQQVLGQGPQFIFQYYEKEERGRGNFPDRFSARQFPNYSSELNVNALLLGDSALYLCASSDADGGQGAYEQYFGPGTRLTVT.

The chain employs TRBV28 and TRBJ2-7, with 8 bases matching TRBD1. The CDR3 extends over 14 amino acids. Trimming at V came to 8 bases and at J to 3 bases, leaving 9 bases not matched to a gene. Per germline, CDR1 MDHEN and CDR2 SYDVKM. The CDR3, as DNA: TGTGCCAGCCTCTCACAGGGGGAGGTCTACGAGCAGTACTTC. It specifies CASLSQGEVYEQYF.